This TCR beta chain originates from a study of radiotherapy plus CTLA-4 blockade in lung cancer. Study summary: Across the patients, objective responses occurred in less than 20%, and disease control in roughly 31%. The study, taken as a whole, reports: In blood, tumor-derived TCR clones expanded after radiotherapy plus ipilimumab.

The protocol was immunoSEQ multiplex PCR, while the TCRdb copy is restricted to in-frame clones and leaves out a portion. The table records 3,000 to 4,000 clones, roughly 83% of them present only once. To note about this clone: Its target is unknown.

This specimen consisted of tumor tissue, obtained from a patient treated with radiotherapy plus ipilimumab. The source is a human donor with non-small cell lung cancer that progressed on radiotherapy plus ipilimumab.

In DNA form, the CDR3 reads TGCGCCAGCAGCCAAAAGAGGGGGGGCAATCAGCCCCAGCATTTT. Amino acids: CASSQKRGGNQPQHF. The genes are TRBV4-1 and TRBJ1-5; D is possibly TRBD1 (6 bases). This CDR3 has 15 amino acids. Per the germline V gene, CDR1 is MGHRA and CDR2 is YSYEKL. Trimming pared 2 bases from V and 2 bases from J, leaving 10 bases between.